The 20 T cell receptor beta chains presented below share a single source sample, sequenced in a study of type 1 and type 2 diabetes patients. Amplification started from genomic DNA. Multiplex PCR with 30 forward and 13 reverse primers amplified the TCR beta CDR3. MiXCR, applied by TCRdb to the multiplex PCR reads, yields one record per CDR3 protein. The table includes 270,000 or so distinct CDR3 sequences, around 50% detected once. Specimen: peripheral blood mononuclear cells (PBMCs). All receptors come from a man aged 18 to 35 with type 2 diabetes.

This clonotype was counted only a few times. The chain carries TRBV13 and TRBJ1-6, with no clear D. CDR3 length: 12 amino acids. With 8 bases removed from V and 9 bases from J, the gap between germline ends came to 11 bases. Germline CDR1 PRHDT, CDR2 FYEKMQ (reference sequence). The CDR3 region is CASAPGGSPLHF. CDR3 in DNA: TGTGCCAGCGCCCCAGGAGGTTCACCCCTCCACTTT. Complete variable domain (other parts from reference TRBV13 and TRBJ1-6): AAGVIQSPRHLIKEKRETATLKCYPIPRHDTVYWYQQGPGQDPQFLISFYEKMQSDKGSIPDRFSAQQFSDYHSELNMSSLELGDSALYFCASAPGGSPLHFGNGTRLTVT.

This rearrangement joins TRBV14 to TRBJ1-1; D perhaps matches TRBD1 (5 bases). CDR3 length equals 15 residues. V lost 5 bases and J lost 4, with 17 bases in between. CDR1 SGHDN and CDR2 FVKESK come from the germline V gene. The CDR3 sequence is CASSSRDGSATEAFF. The CDR3 DNA reads as TGTGCCAGCAGCTCCCGGGACGGGTCGGCCACTGAAGCTTTCTTT. Using reference TRBV14 and TRBJ1-1 for the parts outside the CDR3, the full variable domain is EAGVTQFPSHSVIEKGQTVTLRCDPISGHDNLYWYRRVMGKEIKFLLHFVKESKQDESGMPNNRFLAERTGGTYSTLKVQPAELEDSGVYFCASSSRDGSATEAFFGQGTRLTVV.

This chain uses TRBV28 with TRBJ1-5; D not certain. Germline lookup yields CDR1 MDHEN and CDR2 SYDVKM. V dropped 5 bases and J dropped 3 bases, with 8 bases sitting between them. The CDR3 is made up of 13 amino acids. The CDR3 DNA reads as TGTGCCAGCAGTACGCGCGACAATCAGCCCCAGCATTTT. Translated, it gives CASSTRDNQPQHF. Variable domain in full (rest from reference TRBV28 and TRBJ1-5): DVKVTQSSRYLVKRTGEKVFLECVQDMDHENMFWYRQDPGLGLRLIYFSYDVKMKEKGDIPEGYSVSREKKERFSLILESASTNQTSMYLCASSTRDNQPQHFGDGTRLSIL.

V usage is TRBV9 and J usage is TRBJ1-2; perhaps TRBD1 as D (6 bases). CDR1 and CDR2 from the germline V gene are SGDLS and YYNGEE. This CDR3 is built from 13 residues. V was cut by 0 bases and J by 10 bases, with 13 bases left in between. The CDR3 loop is CASSVAVGADYTF. CDR3 nucleotides: TGTGCCAGCAGCGTAGCTGTGGGGGCGGACTACACCTTC.

The gene calls are TRBV20-1 and TRBJ1-1; no definite D call. Germline CDR1 DFQATT, CDR2 SNEGSKA (reference sequence). The V end was cut by 0 bases, the J end by 3 bases, with 14 bases between. CDR3 length: 15 residues. CDR3 coding DNA: TGCAGTGCTAGAGATCTGGCACAAGTCTACACTGAAGCTTTCTTT. This gives the protein CSARDLAQVYTEAFF.

J is TRBJ2-6 and V is TRBV19; possibly TRBD1 or TRBD2 for D (6 bases each). The CDR3 is 16 residues long. Germline CDR1 LNHDA, CDR2 SQIVND (reference sequence). Trimming removed 4 bases from V and 3 bases from J, with 13 bases in between. Here the CDR3 reads CASSKSGAGGANVLTF. In DNA, the CDR3 is TGTGCCAGTAGTAAATCGGGGGCGGGTGGGGCCAACGTCCTGACTTTC. Full variable domain (rest looked up from reference TRBV19 and TRBJ2-6): DGGITQSPKYLFRKEGQNVTLSCEQNLNHDAMYWYRQDPGQGLRLIYYSQIVNDFQKGDIAEGYSVSREKKESFPLTVTSAQKNPTAFYLCASSKSGAGGANVLTFGAGSRLTVL.

This sequence joins TRBV20-1 and TRBJ1-3; TRBD1 matches at 7 bases. CDR1 and CDR2 from the germline V gene are DFQATT and SNEGSKA (reference sequence). V lost 3 bases, J lost 3 bases, and 5 bases stayed unmatched. CDR3 length equals 14 residues. The CDR3 loop is CSASLTGDGNTIYF. The CDR3 DNA is TGCAGTGCTAGCCTCACAGGGGATGGAAACACCATATATTTT.

This clonotype was counted a few times. The chain joins TRBV7-2 to TRBJ2-5; D remains ambiguous. Trimming pared 5 bases from V and 5 bases from J, leaving 15 bases between. The germline V gene has CDR1 SGHTA and CDR2 FQGNSA. This CDR3 comprises 14 residues. Here the CDR3 DNA reads TGTGCCAGCAGCGCAACATCAGATATGGAGACCCAGTACTTC. Its protein is CASSATSDMETQYF.

This chain uses TRBV6-2 or TRBV6-3 with TRBJ2-2, with TRBD1 as a possible D gene (5 bases). Trimming stripped 5 bases from V and 7 bases from J, with 14 bases between. Per germline, CDR1 MNHEY and CDR2 SVGEGT. The CDR3 is 14 residues long. CDR3 region: CASSRLQGIGELFF. For the CDR3, the DNA is TGTGCCAGCAGTAGACTCCAGGGAATCGGGGAGCTGTTTTTT.

The J gene is TRBJ1-1, the V gene TRBV7-2, with D unclear. CDR3 length: 19 residues. CDR1 is SGHTA and CDR2 is FQGNSA in the germline V gene. Trimming took off 2 bases at V and 0 bases at J, with 22 bases between the two ends. In nucleotides, the CDR3 is TGTGCCAGCAGCTTAATGGGCCGCACCTCCGGTGCCATGAACACTGAAGCTTTCTTT. Its translation: CASSLMGRTSGAMNTEAFF.

The chain has TRBV19 and TRBJ1-2, with no clear D. The V end lost 3 bases, the J end lost 7 bases, and 9 bases lay between the germline ends. Looked up from germline, CDR1 is LNHDA and CDR2 is SQIVND (reference sequence). The CDR3 contains 12 residues. The CDR3 coding sequence is TGTGCCAGTAGTATGCTCGGGGTTGGCTACACCTTC. Translation: CASSMLGVGYTF. The variable domain in full, with the rest retrieved from reference TRBV19 and TRBJ1-2, is DGGITQSPKYLFRKEGQNVTLSCEQNLNHDAMYWYRQDPGQGLRLIYYSQIVNDFQKGDIAEGYSVSREKKESFPLTVTSAQKNPTAFYLCASSMLGVGYTFGSGTRLTVV.

The CDR3 protein is CASSYSAAANTEAFF. CDR3 DNA sequence: TGTGCCAGCAGTTACTCGGCCGCGGCAAACACTGAAGCTTTCTTT. The chain employs TRBV6-5 and TRBJ1-1; D call uncertain. Trimming cost V 0 bases and J 2 bases, with 10 bases left between them. Germline values: CDR1 MNHEY, CDR2 SVGAGI. This CDR3 region has 15 residues.

This clonotype has only a few counts. The gene calls are TRBV13 and TRBJ2-3; D ambiguous. The CDR3 has 16 amino acids. Germline V gives CDR1 PRHDT, CDR2 FYEKMQ (reference sequence). V shed 4 bases and J shed 6 bases, with 20 bases lying between them. CDR3 region: CASSSNQDGKPDTQYF. The CDR3 DNA reads TGTGCCAGCAGCTCGAACCAGGACGGCAAGCCCGATACGCAGTATTTT.

This clonotype was counted a few times. The chain uses TRBV10-3 and TRBJ2-5; 11 bases are shared with TRBD2. Per the germline V gene, CDR1 is ENHRY and CDR2 is SYGVKD. The CDR3 has 15 residues. V shed 6 bases, J shed 0 bases, and the junction held 3 bases outside the gene matches. For the CDR3, the DNA is TGTGCCATCAGCGGGACTAGCGGAAACCAAGAGACCCAGTACTTC. Translated: CAISGTSGNQETQYF.

The CDR3 DNA is TGTGCCAGTAGTATAAGACTAGTGGGGTACGAGCAGTACTTC. Protein: CASSIRLVGYEQYF. This chain links TRBV19 with TRBJ2-7; D possibly corresponds to TRBD2 (6 bases). Trimming pared 2 bases from V and 4 bases from J, leaving 12 bases between. Looked up from germline, CDR1 is LNHDA and CDR2 is SQIVND (reference sequence). This CDR3 is built from 14 residues.

This clonotype has a count of ten or more. This chain uses TRBV10-3 with TRBJ1-2, with unresolved D. Germline loops: CDR1 ENHRY, CDR2 SYGVKD. The ends were cut back, 1 base at V and 3 bases at J, with 15 bases in the middle. The CDR3 spans 16 residues. The CDR3, as DNA: TGTGCCATCAGTGAGTTTGAGATGACGAGGGACTATGGCTACACCTTC. Its protein is CAISEFEMTRDYGYTF.

The rearrangement joins TRBV6-5 to TRBJ1-6; tentative D call: TRBD1 (5 bases). This CDR3 contains 15 residues. CDR1 is MNHEY and CDR2 is SVGAGI in the germline V gene. V lost 2 bases and J 10 bases, leaving 15 bases between the germline ends. CDR3 protein: CASSYEQGWGSPLHF. CDR3 coding DNA: TGTGCCAGCAGTTACGAGCAGGGATGGGGGTCACCCCTCCACTTT.

The rearrangement joins TRBV2 to TRBJ2-2, with a possible D match to TRBD2 (6 bases). The CDR3 contains 17 residues. Germline-derived CDR1 and CDR2 are SNHLY and FYNNEI. V was clipped by 6 bases and J by 6 bases, with 23 bases between them. CDR3 DNA sequence: TGTGCCAGCAGCAGAGGCGGGAATCTATTAAAATCCGGGGAGCTGTTTTTT. Encoded protein: CASSRGGNLLKSGELFF.

The chain carries TRBV25-1 and TRBJ2-6, with D possibly being TRBD2 (5 bases). Germline loops: CDR1 MGHDK, CDR2 SYGVNS. Trimming shortened V by 4 bases and J by 2 bases, and 9 bases separated the two germline ends. This CDR3 is built from 15 residues. The CDR3 coding sequence is TGTGCCAGCAGTGCAACTAGTGCTGGGGCCAACGTCCTGACTTTC. This encodes CASSATSAGANVLTF. The complete variable domain, with remaining parts taken from reference TRBV25-1 and TRBJ2-6, reads EADIYQTPRYLVIGTGKKITLECSQTMGHDKMYWYQQDPGMELHLIHYSYGVNSTEKGDLSSESTVSRIRTEHFPLTLESARPSHTSQYLCASSATSAGANVLTFGAGSRLTVL.

V is TRBV2 and J is TRBJ2-5; 9 bases are shared with TRBD2. V gave up 3 bases and J gave up 1 base; unmatched junction bases: 3. Looked up from germline, CDR1 is SNHLY and CDR2 is FYNNEI. The CDR3 has 15 amino acids. The CDR3 protein is CASSDGLAIQETQYF. The CDR3, as DNA: TGTGCCAGCAGTGACGGACTAGCGATCCAAGAGACCCAGTACTTC.